This T cell receptor (beta chain) was obtained from a study of T cells in women clearing cervical HPV infection (dated by TCRdb to between 2018 and 2020). As for the study more broadly: Cases were roughly 24 women with histologically confirmed HPV16-related CIN3 or worse, including 2 invasive cancers. Controls were around 25 women whose single incident HPV16 infection cleared within 12 months without precancer or cancer developing. Case blood was taken at the visit when the lesion was first identified, whereas control blood was taken when infection was no longer detected. Among cases, blood sampling came a median of nearly 150 days after lesion detection, with an interquartile range of roughly 90 to 230 days. HLA typing was available for only a few women, so HLA type could not be excluded as a confounder. An exploratory proof-of-principle case-control study, nested within the Guanacaste HPV Natural History Study in Costa Rica, was conducted to compare TCR repertoires across cervical HPV16 outcomes. Cases and controls were matched on age within five years and on year of sample collection. Cases had a median age of roughly 30 years compared with more than 37 for controls, and baseline characteristics showed no significant differences between the groups. The parent cohort enrolled some 10,000 women aged 18 or older in Guanacaste, Costa Rica, during about 1992 to 1995 and followed them for roughly seven years. Quality controls consisted of five blinded duplicates per group, for a total of roughly 60 samples made up of approximately 50 participants and ten or so replicates.

The immunoSEQ assay used multiplex PCR to amplify TCR beta CDR3 regions from an average of around 1,200 ng of genomic DNA per sample. The assay corrected primer bias using a complete synthetic TCR repertoire to establish an amplification baseline. Amplicons were sequenced on the Illumina platform. Turning to the authors' computational methods: Sequences were error-corrected by clustering with frequency ratios and a modified nearest-neighbor algorithm, then analyzed in the immunoSEQ Analyzer with IMGT gene definitions. At each rarefaction depth, TCR richness and evenness were averaged across 20 rarefaction repeats, and samples with fewer sequences than that depth were excluded. Wilcoxon rank sum tests with FDR correction were used to compare relative abundances of V, D and J genes between the groups. An intraclass correlation of 95% to 97% for TCR richness and an average of around 80% across 66 gene segments were obtained from the blinded duplicates. Held by TCRdb, this immuneACCESS table contains in-frame sequences only and omits some clones. Under half of the omission traces to an unresolved V gene where checked; the cause of the rest is unknown. V, J and clone size are those of that table, while D and trimming were read from the DNA. For this sample, the table gives some 39,000 clones. Clones ranked in the top ten supply around 3.9% of the sample.

What the authors observed across the whole study: CIN3+ cases had significantly higher TCR repertoire richness than controls across sequencing depths, but evenness did not differ between the groups. Cases had lower TRBV6-7 relative abundance than controls (approximately 0.11% versus 0.16%; Bonferroni P = 0.0008). The cross-sectional design could not show whether the associations came before the infection or were a result of it, and neither effector/memory subsets nor HPV-specific T cells were isolated. By combining richness with V gene abundances, random forest classifiers separated cases from controls with an estimated AUC of under 0.85. T-cell numbers per sample were unknown, so richness differences could reflect varying T-cell content rather than repertoire biology.

As regards this clone: Its specific antigen is unknown. Read sequence stops 3 residues before the CDR3 end, and the germline J gene provides the missing end.

Sequences WNHNN (CDR1) and SYGVQD (CDR2) are obtained from the germline V gene (reference sequence). V lost 6 bases and J lost 4 bases, and the count of bases not matched to a germline gene is 9. The CDR3 has 15 amino acids, counting the end cysteine and phenylalanine. The DNA shown is the part of the CDR3 that was read: 36 bases, in frame from base 1. Every participant had a single incident cervical HPV16 infection, and prevalent HPV16 infections were excluded. Cervical HPV DNA was detected with MY09/MY11 PCR, and genotyping was done by dot-blot hybridization. Roughly 16 mL of heparinized blood were centrifuged, and the buffy coat was split into aliquots, frozen at -30 degrees C, and then kept at -80 degrees C. QIAGEN kits were used to extract genomic DNA from buffy coat specimens.

This receptor chain uses TRBV10-1 and TRBJ1-5, with 7 junctional bases fitting TRBD1. Input material: blood buffy coat. The sequence was obtained from a woman between 18 and 70 years old with a cervical HPV16 infection that either progressed to CIN3+ or cleared (not recorded which). The part of the CDR3 DNA that was read is TGCGCCAGCAGGATGGAGGGGGCGGGAAATCAGCCC. This translates into CASRMEGAGNQP. The CDR3, in full, reads CASRMEGAGNQPQHF.